The 18 T cell receptor beta chains below all came from one sample that was sequenced in a study of lymphopenia after photon versus proton radiotherapy. The table came from immunoSEQ multiplex PCR; TCRdb's copy has only in-frame clones and leaves some out. The data hold fewer than 35,000 clones, with 85% to 90% observed a single time. Sequencing used peripheral blood, obtained from a patient treated with photon-based radiotherapy. Receptors originate from a woman aged 50 to 65 with pancreatic cancer.

The chain links TRBV29-1 to TRBJ1-4; TRBD1 matches 10 bases. Germline CDR1 and CDR2: SQVTM and ANQGSEA. The CDR3 consists of 13 residues. V lost 7 bases to trimming and J lost 5 bases; unmatched junction nucleotides: 4. In DNA form, the CDR3 reads TGCAGCGCACGGGACAGGGGCAATGAAAAACTGTTTTTT. Protein sequence: CSARDRGNEKLFF. Full variable domain (rest looked up from reference TRBV29-1 and TRBJ1-4): SAVISQKPSRDICQRGTSLTIQCQVDSQVTMMFWYRQQPGQSLTLIATANQGSEATYESGFVIDKFPISRPNLTFSTLTVSNMSPEDSSIYLCSARDRGNEKLFFGSGTQLSVL.

The genes are TRBV28 and TRBJ2-7; unclear D gene. The CDR3 covers 15 residues. Trimming stripped 4 bases from V and 2 bases from J, with 15 bases between. Germline lookup yields CDR1 MDHEN and CDR2 SYDVKM. The CDR3 DNA reads TGTGCCAGCAGTTCCGGTCCTCCGAGGACCTACGAGCAGTACTTC. Amino acids: CASSSGPPRTYEQYF.

The J gene is TRBJ2-3, the V gene TRBV5-4, with 8 bases that match TRBD2. From germline, CDR1 is SGHNT and CDR2 YYREEE (reference sequence). This CDR3 has 17 residues. Unmatched junction bases numbered 15, after V lost 4 bases and J lost 5 bases. CDR3 DNA: TGTGCCAGCAGCCTCGGCCCGACAGCGGGAGTGGAAGATACGCAGTATTTT. As protein: CASSLGPTAGVEDTQYF.

The chain is built from TRBV7-9 and TRBJ2-7; D remains unclear. Trimming stripped 1 base from V and 2 bases from J, with 9 bases between. The CDR3 runs 14 residues. In germline, CDR1 is SEHNR, CDR2 FQNEAQ (reference sequence). CDR3 nucleotides: TGTGCCAGCAGCTTAGTTGCAGAACCCTACGAGCAGTACTTC. Residues: CASSLVAEPYEQYF.

This clone was counted a single time. This chain connects TRBV7-6 to TRBJ2-7; D might be TRBD2 (7 bases). With 1 base removed from V and 6 bases from J, the gap between germline ends came to 10 bases. Per the germline V gene, CDR1 is SGHVS and CDR2 is FNYEAQ. The CDR3 runs 13 residues. The CDR3 region has the DNA TGTGCCAGCAGCTTAGACAGGGAGGGCGAGCAGTACTTC. It codes for CASSLDREGEQYF.

This chain joins TRBV5-1 and TRBJ2-3; possible D gene TRBD1, 6 bases. The CDR3 totals 14 residues. Trimming took 2 bases from V and 2 from J, leaving 9 bases between them. Per germline, CDR1 SGHRS and CDR2 YFSETQ. The CDR3 is CASSLGQYTDTQYF. Here the CDR3 DNA reads TGCGCCAGCAGCTTAGGACAGTACACAGATACGCAGTATTTT. Full variable domain (outside the CDR3, taken from reference TRBV5-1 and TRBJ2-3): KAGVTQTPRYLIKTRGQQVTLSCSPISGHRSVSWYQQTPGQGLQFLFEYFSETQRNKGNFPGRFSGRQFSNSRSEMNVSTLELGDSALYLCASSLGQYTDTQYFGPGTRLTVL.

J is TRBJ1-3 and V is TRBV6-1, with D possibly TRBD1 on 5 matching bases. V was pared by 11 bases and J by 4 bases, with 15 bases between. The CDR3 length is 13 residues. CDR1 and CDR2 (germline): MNHNS, SASEGT. In nucleotides, the CDR3 is TGTGCCTGGGGGAGTCTCTCCGGAAACACCATATATTTT. This sequence encodes CAWGSLSGNTIYF.

The V call is TRBV21-1, the J call TRBJ2-2. TRBV21-1 is annotated as a pseudogene. The CDR3 runs 12 residues. The chain's CDR3 is CASSKVSGELFF. CDR3 nucleotides: TGTGCCAGCAGCAAGGTTTCCGGGGAGCTGTTTTTT.

This chain links TRBV7-2 with TRBJ1-5, with D possibly being TRBD1 (5 bases). The CDR3 is 14 amino acids. Trimming stripped 1 base from V and 6 bases from J, with 10 bases between. Germline CDR1 reads SGHTA; CDR2 reads FQGNSA. DNA for the CDR3: TGTGCCAGCAGCTTAGAGGGCAGGGCTCAGCCCCAGCATTTT. This sequence encodes CASSLEGRAQPQHF.

The genes are TRBV5-5 and TRBJ2-2; 9 bases align to TRBD1. CDR1 is SGHKS, CDR2 YYEKEE, per germline (reference sequence). CDR3 length: 15 residues. V shed 4 bases, J shed 4 bases, and the junction held 5 bases outside the gene matches. CDR3 region: CASSQTGGITGELFF. CDR3 coding DNA: TGTGCCAGCAGCCAGACAGGGGGAATCACCGGGGAGCTGTTTTTT.

The chain joins TRBV7-8 to TRBJ2-7; 7 bases fit TRBD1. The CDR3 contains 16 residues. Germline V gene sequence: CDR1 SGHVS, CDR2 FQNEAQ. Trimming took 5 bases from V and 2 from J; bases not matched to a gene: 12. Here the CDR3 DNA reads TGTGCCAGCAGCCACCCCATAGGGGGCCCCACCTACGAGCAGTACTTC. It is translated as CASSHPIGGPTYEQYF.

The chain joins TRBV7-9 to TRBJ2-1; unclear D gene. Trimming took off 1 base at V and 2 bases at J, with 12 bases between the two ends. Germline CDR1 SEHNR, CDR2 FQNEAQ (reference sequence). The CDR3 is 16 residues long. CDR3 sequence: CASSLDGSSTYNEQFF. CDR3 coding DNA: TGTGCCAGCAGCTTAGACGGCAGTTCTACCTACAATGAGCAGTTCTTC.

Sample share makes this clone medium-sized. The genes are TRBV28 and TRBJ1-5, with TRBD1 as a possible D gene (5 bases). The germline V and J ends were trimmed by 6 bases and 2 bases, with 20 bases remaining between them. In germline, CDR1 is MDHEN, CDR2 SYDVKM. The CDR3 totals 17 residues. CDR3 sequence reads: CASSNLDSRRGNQPQHF. CDR3 sequence (DNA): TGTGCCAGCAGCAACTTAGACAGCCGCAGGGGCAATCAGCCCCAGCATTTT. The complete variable domain, with remaining parts taken from reference TRBV28 and TRBJ1-5, reads DVKVTQSSRYLVKRTGEKVFLECVQDMDHENMFWYRQDPGLGLRLIYFSYDVKMKEKGDIPEGYSVSREKKERFSLILESASTNQTSMYLCASSNLDSRRGNQPQHFGDGTRLSIL.

This chain joins TRBV7-9 and TRBJ2-1, with TRBD1 identical over 9 bases. Germline V gene data show CDR1 as SEHNR and CDR2 as FQNEAQ (reference sequence). The CDR3 loop spans 15 amino acids. The ends lost 6 bases at V and 7 bases at J; junction bases unmatched: 10. This chain's CDR3 is CASRGPGQGGNEQFF. Written as DNA, the CDR3 is TGTGCCAGCAGGGGCCCGGGACAGGGTGGGAATGAGCAGTTCTTC.

This chain joins TRBV19 and TRBJ1-4, with D possibly TRBD1 on 5 matching bases. Per the germline V gene, CDR1 is LNHDA and CDR2 is SQIVND (reference sequence). The V gene lost 8 bases and the J gene lost 4 bases, with 11 bases spanning the gap. The CDR3 is 13 amino acids. CDR3 residues: CASSGVVNEKLFF. The CDR3 DNA is TGTGCCAGTTCGGGGGTGGTTAATGAAAAACTGTTTTTT.

The chain combines TRBV19 with TRBJ2-7; the match to TRBD2 covers 9 bases. Per germline, CDR1 LNHDA and CDR2 SQIVND (reference sequence). The CDR3 runs to 16 residues. The ends lost 3 bases at V and 2 bases at J; junction bases unmatched: 8. DNA for the CDR3: TGTGCCAGTAGTATTGTCGGCGGGAGGGCCACCTACGAGCAGTACTTC. The encoded protein is CASSIVGGRATYEQYF.

The chain has TRBV27 and TRBJ2-3; maybe TRBD1 (5 bases). CDR3 size: 13 residues. Trimming pared 6 bases from V and 2 bases from J, leaving 9 bases between. Per the germline V gene, CDR1 is MNHEY and CDR2 is SMNVEV (reference sequence). The CDR3 reads CASRRGSTDTQYF. The CDR3 DNA reads TGTGCCAGCAGAAGGGGTTCCACAGATACGCAGTATTTT.

The chain couples TRBV15 to TRBJ2-1; 13 bases are shared with TRBD2. The CDR3 loop spans 15 amino acids. The germline gives CDR1 LNHNV, CDR2 YYDKDF (reference sequence). The ends lost 2 bases at V and 14 bases at J; junction bases unmatched: 9. CDR3 amino acids: CATSRIGLAGVREFF. As DNA, the CDR3 is TGTGCCACCAGCAGAATCGGACTAGCGGGAGTACGGGAGTTCTTC. The variable domain in full, completed from reference TRBV15 and TRBJ2-1, reads DAMVIQNPRYQVTQFGKPVTLSCSQTLNHNVMYWYQQKSSQAPKLLFHYYDKDFNNEADTPDNFQSRRPNTSFCFLDIRSPGLGDTAMYLCATSRIGLAGVREFFGPGTRLTVL.